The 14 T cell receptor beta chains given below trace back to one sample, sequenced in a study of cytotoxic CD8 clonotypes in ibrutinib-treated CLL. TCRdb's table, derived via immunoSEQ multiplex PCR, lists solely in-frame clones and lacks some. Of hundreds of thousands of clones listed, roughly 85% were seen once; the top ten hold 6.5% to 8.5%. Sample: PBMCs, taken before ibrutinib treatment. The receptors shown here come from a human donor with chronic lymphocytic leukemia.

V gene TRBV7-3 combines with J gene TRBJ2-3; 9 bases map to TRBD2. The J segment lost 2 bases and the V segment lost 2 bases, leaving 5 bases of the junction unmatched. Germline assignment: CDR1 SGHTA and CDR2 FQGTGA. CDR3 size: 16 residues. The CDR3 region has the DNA TGTGCCAGCAGCTTAGGGGCGGGAGGGCCCACAGATACGCAGTATTTT. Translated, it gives CASSLGAGGPTDTQYF.

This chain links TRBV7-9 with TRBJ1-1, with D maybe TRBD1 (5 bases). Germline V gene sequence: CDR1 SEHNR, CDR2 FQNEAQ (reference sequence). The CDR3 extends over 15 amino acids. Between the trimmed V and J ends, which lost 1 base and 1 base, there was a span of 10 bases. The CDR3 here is CASSLEAGGNTEAFF. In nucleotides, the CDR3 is TGTGCCAGCAGCTTAGAAGCCGGGGGGAACACTGAAGCTTTCTTT. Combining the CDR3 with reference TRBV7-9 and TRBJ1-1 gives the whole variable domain DTGVSQNPRHKITKRGQNVTFRCDPISEHNRLYWYRQTLGQGPEFLTYFQNEAQLEKSRLLSDRFSAERPKGSFSTLEIQRTEQGDSAMYLCASSLEAGGNTEAFFGQGTRLTVV.

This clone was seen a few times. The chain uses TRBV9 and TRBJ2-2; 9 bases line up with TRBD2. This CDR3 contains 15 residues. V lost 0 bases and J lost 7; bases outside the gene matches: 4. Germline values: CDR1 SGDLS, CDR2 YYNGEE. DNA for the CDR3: TGTGCCAGCAGCGTAGGCGGGAGGGCCGTCGGGGAGCTGTTTTTT. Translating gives CASSVGGRAVGELFF. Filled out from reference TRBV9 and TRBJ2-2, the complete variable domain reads DSGVTQTPKHLITATGQRVTLRCSPRSGDLSVYWYQQSLDQGLQFLIQYYNGEERAKGNILERFSAQQFPDLHSELNLSSLELGDSALYFCASSVGGRAVGELFFGEGSRLTVL.

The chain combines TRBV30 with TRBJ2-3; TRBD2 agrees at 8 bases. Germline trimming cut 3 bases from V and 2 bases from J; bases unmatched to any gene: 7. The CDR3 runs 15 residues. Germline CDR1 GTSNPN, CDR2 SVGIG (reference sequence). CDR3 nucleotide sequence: TGTGCCTGGAGAGCGGGGGTAGCGGTCACAGATACGCAGTATTTT. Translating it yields CAWRAGVAVTDTQYF.

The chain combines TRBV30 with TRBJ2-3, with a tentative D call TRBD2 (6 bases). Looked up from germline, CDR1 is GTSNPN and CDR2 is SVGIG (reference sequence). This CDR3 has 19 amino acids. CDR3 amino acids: CAGRLGRDFPSLVGDTQYF. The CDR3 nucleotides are TGTGCTGGGAGGTTGGGCAGGGATTTCCCTTCCCTCGTGGGAGATACGCAGTATTTT.

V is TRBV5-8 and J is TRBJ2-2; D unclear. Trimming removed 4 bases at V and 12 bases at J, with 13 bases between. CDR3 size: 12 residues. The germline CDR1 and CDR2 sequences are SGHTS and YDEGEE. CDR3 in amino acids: CASSLYPGQLFF. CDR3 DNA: TGTGCCAGCAGCCTATACCCCGGTCAGCTGTTTTTT.

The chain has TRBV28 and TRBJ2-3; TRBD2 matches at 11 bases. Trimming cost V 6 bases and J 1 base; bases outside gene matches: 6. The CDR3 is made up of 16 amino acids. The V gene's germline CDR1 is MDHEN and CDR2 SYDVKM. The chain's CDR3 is CASSKLAGAGTDTQYF. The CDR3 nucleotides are TGTGCCAGCAGCAAACTAGCGGGAGCAGGCACAGATACGCAGTATTTT.

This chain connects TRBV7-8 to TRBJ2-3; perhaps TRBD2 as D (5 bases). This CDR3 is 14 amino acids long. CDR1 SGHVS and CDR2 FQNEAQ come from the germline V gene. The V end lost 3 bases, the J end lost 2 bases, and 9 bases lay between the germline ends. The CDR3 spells CASSFERLTDTQYF. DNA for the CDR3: TGTGCCAGCAGCTTCGAGCGGCTCACAGATACGCAGTATTTT. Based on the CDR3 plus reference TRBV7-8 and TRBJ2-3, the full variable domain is GAGVSQSPRYKVAKRGQDVALRCDPISGHVSLFWYQQALGQGPEFLTYFQNEAQLDKSGLPSDRFFAERPEGSVSTLKIQRTQQEDSAVYLCASSFERLTDTQYFGPGTRLTVL.

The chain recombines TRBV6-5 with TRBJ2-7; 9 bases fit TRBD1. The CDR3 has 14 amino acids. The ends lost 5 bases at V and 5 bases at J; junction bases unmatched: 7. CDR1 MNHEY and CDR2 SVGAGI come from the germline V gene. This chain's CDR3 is CASSPGQGRHEQYF. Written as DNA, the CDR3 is TGTGCCAGCAGTCCGGGACAGGGCAGGCACGAGCAGTACTTC.

The CDR3 loop reads CASSPGSSYNEQFF. The DNA of the CDR3 is TGTGCCAGCAGCCCCGGGAGCTCCTACAATGAGCAGTTCTTC. The chain uses TRBV27 and TRBJ2-1; D might be TRBD2 (6 bases). The CDR3 spans 14 residues. The germline V gene has CDR1 MNHEY and CDR2 SMNVEV (reference sequence). Trimming took 6 bases from V and 0 from J, leaving 9 bases between them.

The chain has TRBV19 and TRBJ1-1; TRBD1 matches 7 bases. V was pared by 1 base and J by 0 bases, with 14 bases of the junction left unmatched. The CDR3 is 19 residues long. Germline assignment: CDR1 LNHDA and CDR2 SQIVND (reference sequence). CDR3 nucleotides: TGTGCCAGTAGTATAGTTGCAAGGGTAAGGCAGGGGGTGAACACTGAAGCTTTCTTT. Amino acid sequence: CASSIVARVRQGVNTEAFF.

The chain's CDR3 is CASSPRTGFNEKLFF. CDR3 in DNA: TGTGCCAGCTCACCTCGGACAGGATTTAATGAAAAACTGTTTTTT. The chain combines TRBV18 with TRBJ1-4, with 7 bases fitting TRBD1. Trimming removed 3 bases from V and 4 bases from J; junction bases left unmatched: 5. The CDR3 has 15 amino acids. In germline, CDR1 is KGHSH, CDR2 LQKENI. The variable domain in full, with the rest retrieved from reference TRBV18 and TRBJ1-4, is NAGVMQNPRHLVRRRGQEARLRCSPMKGHSHVYWYRQLPEEGLKFMVYLQKENIIDESGMPKERFSAEFPKEGPSILRIQQVVRGDSAAYFCASSPRTGFNEKLFFGSGTQLSVL.

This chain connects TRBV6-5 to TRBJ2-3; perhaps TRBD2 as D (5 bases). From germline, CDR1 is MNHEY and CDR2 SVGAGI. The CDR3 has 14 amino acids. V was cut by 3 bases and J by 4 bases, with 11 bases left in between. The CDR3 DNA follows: TGTGCCAGCAGTTATTCTAGCCTTGCAGATACGCAGTATTTT. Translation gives CASSYSSLADTQYF.

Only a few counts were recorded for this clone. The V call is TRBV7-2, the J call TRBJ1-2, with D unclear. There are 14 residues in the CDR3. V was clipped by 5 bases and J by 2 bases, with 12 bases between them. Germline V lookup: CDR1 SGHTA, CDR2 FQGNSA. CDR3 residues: CASSPGGENYGYTF. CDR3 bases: TGTGCCAGCAGCCCAGGTGGAGAAAACTATGGCTACACCTTC.